This is a list of T cell receptor beta chains from one sample in a study of blood T cell repertoires in COVID-19. Sequencing was performed with immunoSEQ multiplex PCR; in TCRdb, only in-frame clones are kept and a portion is missing. The sample shows roughly 180,000 clones, 94% of them seen only once. Sequencing was carried out using peripheral blood. These receptors came from a man aged 25-45 years with COVID-19, enrolled during active disease. CDR3s include the opening cysteine and the closing phenylalanine or tryptophan. D genes are given only for firm matches. Clone size is shown for a subset of rows, as once, few, many or a class of expanded clone.

V gene: TRBV4-2; clone size: .; D gene: .; J gene: TRBJ1-1; CDR3 DNA: TGTGCCAGCAGCACCCATTTCAGGGATAACACTGAAGCTTTCTTT; CDR3 protein: CASSTHFRDNTEAFF
V gene: TRBV6-5; clone size: .; D gene: TRBD1; J gene: TRBJ1-1; CDR3 DNA: TGTGCCAGCAGTCGGAGGGACAGGGGGCCCACTGAAGCTTTCTTT; CDR3 protein: CASSRRDRGPTEAFF
V gene: TRBV19; clone size: .; D gene: .; J gene: TRBJ1-2; CDR3 DNA: TGTGCCAGTAGCCCGGACAGTGCCTTCTATGGCTACACCTTC; CDR3 protein: CASSPDSAFYGYTF
V gene: TRBV4-1; clone size: once; D gene: .; J gene: TRBJ1-1; CDR3 DNA: TGCGCCAGCAGCCAAATCGCAGGCATCATGAACACTGAAGCTTTCTTT; CDR3 protein: CASSQIAGIMNTEAFF
V gene: TRBV11-2; clone size: .; D gene: TRBD1; J gene: TRBJ1-6; CDR3 DNA: TGTGCCAGCAGCTACCACGGGACAGGGGGTTCACCCCTCCACTTT; CDR3 protein: CASSYHGTGGSPLHF
V gene: TRBV5-6; clone size: once; D gene: TRBD1; J gene: TRBJ1-2; CDR3 DNA: TGTGCCAGCAGCTTGTCCGGGACAGAGCATAACTATGGCTACACCTTC; CDR3 protein: CASSLSGTEHNYGYTF
V gene: TRBV11-2; clone size: .; D gene: .; J gene: TRBJ2-7; CDR3 DNA: TGTGCCAGCAGCTTACTTTCCTACGAGCAGTACTTC; CDR3 protein: CASSLLSYEQYF
V gene: TRBV11-3; clone size: .; D gene: .; J gene: TRBJ2-1; CDR3 DNA: TGTGCCAGCAGCTTGGGACTCACGAGCTCCTACAATGAGCAGTTCTTC; CDR3 protein: CASSLGLTSSYNEQFF
V gene: TRBV18; clone size: .; D gene: .; J gene: TRBJ1-5; CDR3 DNA: TGTGCCAGCTCCACCACGGGTTCAGACGGCAATCAGCCCCAGCATTTT; CDR3 protein: CASSTTGSDGNQPQHF
V gene: TRBV10-3; clone size: .; D gene: .; J gene: TRBJ2-3; CDR3 DNA: TGTGCCATCAGTGAGTCGAGGTCCGGTGGAGGGGCAGATACGCAGTATTTT; CDR3 protein: CAISESRSGGGADTQYF
V gene: TRBV4-1; clone size: .; D gene: .; J gene: TRBJ1-5; CDR3 DNA: TGCGCCAGCAGCCAAGATGCCTATAGCAATCAGCCCCAGCATTTT; CDR3 protein: CASSQDAYSNQPQHF
V gene: TRBV14; clone size: .; D gene: TRBD1; J gene: TRBJ1-3; CDR3 DNA: TGTGCCAGCAGCCACCTCGACAGGGCGGGAGGAAACACCATATATTTT; CDR3 protein: CASSHLDRAGGNTIYF
V gene: TRBV9; clone size: .; D gene: TRBD1; J gene: TRBJ1-3; CDR3 DNA: TGTGCCAGCAGCGTAGAAGCGGCCGACAGGGCTGGAAACACCATATATTTT; CDR3 protein: CASSVEAADRAGNTIYF
V gene: TRBV11-2; clone size: .; D gene: .; J gene: TRBJ1-1; CDR3 DNA: TGTGCCAGCAGCACCCGAGACAGCGTACTCACTGAAGCTTTCTTT; CDR3 protein: CASSTRDSVLTEAFF
V gene: TRBV2; clone size: .; D gene: .; J gene: TRBJ1-2; CDR3 DNA: TGTGCCAGCATCCCCCACGTTGCAGGGGTCTATGGCTACACCTTC; CDR3 protein: CASIPHVAGVYGYTF
V gene: TRBV5-1; clone size: .; D gene: .; J gene: TRBJ1-3; CDR3 DNA: TGCGCCAGCAGCTTGGCGGGTGCTGGAAACACCATATATTTT; CDR3 protein: CASSLAGAGNTIYF
V gene: TRBV19; clone size: .; D gene: TRBD1; J gene: TRBJ1-6; CDR3 DNA: TGTGCCAGTAGTATGGGACAGTATAATTCACCCCTCCACTTT; CDR3 protein: CASSMGQYNSPLHF
V gene: TRBV2; clone size: .; D gene: TRBD2; J gene: TRBJ2-1; CDR3 DNA: TGTGCCAGCACTAGCGGGGCAGGCGCTGAGCAGTTCTTC; CDR3 protein: CASTSGAGAEQFF
V gene: TRBV30; clone size: .; D gene: .; J gene: TRBJ1-3; CDR3 DNA: TGTGCCTGGGGTGCCGGACACGGAAACACCATATATTTT; CDR3 protein: CAWGAGHGNTIYF
V gene: TRBV9; clone size: .; D gene: .; J gene: TRBJ1-6; CDR3 DNA: TGTGCCAGCAGCGTACTTACAGGAGCAGGTTCACCCCTCCACTTT; CDR3 protein: CASSVLTGAGSPLHF
V gene: TRBV6-5; clone size: .; D gene: .; J gene: TRBJ1-5; CDR3 DNA: TGTGCCAGCGGGGGCAGGAATAGCAATCAGCCCCAGCATTTT; CDR3 protein: CASGGRNSNQPQHF
V gene: TRBV5-6; clone size: .; D gene: TRBD2; J gene: TRBJ2-3; CDR3 DNA: TGTGCCAGCAGCTTGGGGGCTAGCGGGGGGAAGCACGGCACGCAGTATTTT; CDR3 protein: CASSLGASGGKHGTQYF
V gene: TRBV7-9; clone size: .; D gene: TRBD1; J gene: TRBJ2-7; CDR3 DNA: TGTGCCAGCAGATTAGGACAGGGAGCCTACGAGCAGTACTTC; CDR3 protein: CASRLGQGAYEQYF
V gene: TRBV19; clone size: .; D gene: TRBD1; J gene: TRBJ2-5; CDR3 DNA: TGTGCCAGTAGTGTACCGGGACAGGGAGGAGAGACCCAGTACTTC; CDR3 protein: CASSVPGQGGETQYF
V gene: TRBV6-1; clone size: .; D gene: .; J gene: TRBJ1-5; CDR3 DNA: TGTGCCAGCAGTGAAGCGCGGTTCAGCTTCAATCAGCCCCAGCATTTT; CDR3 protein: CASSEARFSFNQPQHF
V gene: TRBV19; clone size: .; D gene: .; J gene: TRBJ2-7; CDR3 DNA: TGTGCCAGCCAACAGGGAAATTCCTACGAGCAGTACTTC; CDR3 protein: CASQQGNSYEQYF
V gene: TRBV7-9; clone size: .; D gene: .; J gene: TRBJ1-2; CDR3 DNA: TGTGCCAGCAGCCTGAGTGCTAACTATGGCTACACCTTC; CDR3 protein: CASSLSANYGYTF
V gene: TRBV10-2; clone size: .; D gene: .; J gene: TRBJ1-2; CDR3 DNA: TGCGCCAGCAGTGAACTTAACTATGGCTACACCTTC; CDR3 protein: CASSELNYGYTF
V gene: TRBV15; clone size: .; D gene: .; J gene: TRBJ1-3; CDR3 DNA: TGTGCCACCAGCAGAGTCGGGACTGGAAACACCATATATTTT; CDR3 protein: CATSRVGTGNTIYF
V gene: TRBV5-1; clone size: .; D gene: TRBD1; J gene: TRBJ1-2; CDR3 DNA: TGCGCCAGCAGCTTGGCGGGACAGGGCCTTGGCTACACCTTC; CDR3 protein: CASSLAGQGLGYTF
V gene: TRBV15; clone size: .; D gene: TRBD1; J gene: TRBJ1-2; CDR3 DNA: TGTGCCACCAGTCTAGGTTTGGACAGGCCTATTAACTATGGCTACACCTTC; CDR3 protein: CATSLGLDRPINYGYTF
V gene: TRBV19; clone size: once; D gene: .; J gene: TRBJ1-5; CDR3 DNA: TGTGCCAGTAGTATGGACGGGAATAGCAATCAGCCCCAGCATTTT; CDR3 protein: CASSMDGNSNQPQHF
V gene: TRBV11-2; clone size: .; D gene: TRBD2; J gene: TRBJ2-1; CDR3 DNA: TGTGCCAGCAGTAAAATCCCCCGGGGGGGCCTCAGCAATGAGCAGTTCTTC; CDR3 protein: CASSKIPRGGLSNEQFF
V gene: TRBV20-1; clone size: once; D gene: .; J gene: TRBJ2-3; CDR3 DNA: TGCAGTGCTACTACGGATACGCAGTATTTT; CDR3 protein: CSATTDTQYF
V gene: TRBV9; clone size: .; D gene: .; J gene: TRBJ2-3; CDR3 DNA: TGTGCCAGCAGCCCCTTCACAGATACGCAGTATTTT; CDR3 protein: CASSPFTDTQYF
V gene: TRBV27; clone size: once; D gene: .; J gene: TRBJ2-7; CDR3 DNA: TGTGCCAGCAGTTTATGGTCGGGAGATTACGAGCAGTACTTC; CDR3 protein: CASSLWSGDYEQYF
V gene: TRBV21-1; clone size: .; D gene: .; J gene: TRBJ1-2; CDR3 DNA: TGTGCCAGCAGCCCCAATAAGGGACAGGCTCACTTC; CDR3 protein: CASSPNKGQAHF